Each of the 8 T cell receptor beta chains below was sequenced from the same sample in a study of blood T cell repertoires in COVID-19. The method was immunoSEQ multiplex PCR; TCRdb's version includes in-frame clones alone and lacks a portion of them. There are a few hundred thousand clones in the sample; roughly 87% occur only once, and approximately 0.93% lies in the top ten. Specimen: PBMCs or T cells enriched from blood (not recorded which). Source of these receptors: a woman aged 25 to 39 who had recovered from COVID-19.

This chain uses TRBV5-1 with TRBJ1-2, with D unresolved. The germline CDR1 and CDR2 sequences are SGHRS and YFSETQ. The CDR3 sequence is 14 residues long. V lost 0 bases, J lost 3 bases, and 9 bases lay in between. The CDR3 nucleotides read TGCGCCAGCAGCTTGGTCCCCGGGGACTATGGCTACACCTTC. It encodes CASSLVPGDYGYTF.

V gene TRBV6-5 combines with J gene TRBJ2-2; possibly TRBD1 for D (5 bases). This CDR3 has 15 amino acids. V dropped 6 bases and J dropped 4 bases, with 15 bases sitting between them. Germline V gene lookup returns CDR1 MNHEY and CDR2 SVGAGI. As DNA, the CDR3 is TGTGCCAGCAGGAGAGACAGAGTGGCCACCGGGGAGCTGTTTTTT. Its protein product is CASRRDRVATGELFF.

V gene TRBV3-1 (or the pseudogene TRBV3-2) combines with J gene TRBJ2-7; 7 bases map to TRBD2. The CDR3 runs to 15 residues. J lost 0 bases, V lost 6 bases, and 8 bases had no gene match. Looked up from germline, CDR1 is LGHDT and CDR2 is YNNKEL (reference sequence). The CDR3 region has the DNA TGTGCCAGCAGTCCTATGGGGGGGACCTCCTACGAGCAGTACTTC. Translating gives CASSPMGGTSYEQYF.

This clone was recorded only once. The chain joins TRBV7-6 to TRBJ2-1; 9 bases are shared with TRBD2. The trim removed 1 base at V and 2 bases at J, leaving 3 bases unmatched. Germline assignment: CDR1 SGHVS and CDR2 FNYEAQ. CDR3 size: 16 residues. The DNA of the CDR3 is TGTGCCAGCAGCTTAGAAGCGGGGGGACCCTACAATGAGCAGTTCTTC. Encoded protein: CASSLEAGGPYNEQFF.

The chain links TRBV12-5 to TRBJ1-4; D call uncertain. The germline V gene has CDR1 LGHNT and CDR2 FRNRAP. Trimming took off 7 bases at V and 8 bases at J, with 20 bases between the two ends. CDR3 length: 15 amino acids. CDR3 bases: TGTGCTAGTGCCCCCCACGCGGGCCGAAAGGAAAAACTGTTTTTT. Its translation: CASAPHAGRKEKLFF.

The chain is built from TRBV28 and TRBJ1-5; no clear D gene. Germline V gene lookup returns CDR1 MDHEN and CDR2 SYDVKM. The CDR3 is made up of 16 amino acids. V shed 3 bases and J shed 0 bases, with 12 bases lying between them. The CDR3 protein is CASSFSPFSSNQPQHF. CDR3 sequence (DNA): TGTGCCAGCAGTTTCAGTCCTTTTTCTAGCAATCAGCCCCAGCATTTT.

The chain links TRBV7-6 to TRBJ2-3; TRBD1 might be the D (6 bases). V was cut by 5 bases and J by 3 bases, with 9 bases left in between. The CDR3 is made up of 13 amino acids. Germline V gene data show CDR1 as SGHVS and CDR2 as FNYEAQ. The CDR3 here is CASSNRETDTQYF. CDR3 sequence (DNA): TGTGCCAGCAGCAACAGGGAAACAGATACGCAGTATTTT.

J is TRBJ2-4 and V is TRBV13; 8 bases agree with TRBD2. The CDR3 is 17 amino acids. Germline V gene sequence: CDR1 PRHDT, CDR2 FYEKMQ (reference sequence). Trimming removed 4 bases from V and 0 bases from J; junction bases left unmatched: 8. The chain's CDR3 is CASSSALGGVAKNIQYF. The DNA for the CDR3 is TGTGCCAGCAGCTCCGCCCTCGGGGGGGTAGCCAAAAACATTCAGTACTTC. The entire variable domain, with the rest obtained from reference TRBV13 and TRBJ2-4, is as follows: AAGVIQSPRHLIKEKRETATLKCYPIPRHDTVYWYQQGPGQDPQFLISFYEKMQSDKGSIPDRFSAQQFSDYHSELNMSSLELGDSALYFCASSSALGGVAKNIQYFGAGTRLSVL.